Shown below are 7 T cell receptor beta chains from a single sample sequenced in a study of CXCR3-negative and CXCR3-positive naive CD8 T cells. The TRB libraries of cDNA were built by UMI-labeled 5' RACE. TCRdb re-called the 5' RACE reads; one entry per CDR3 protein, DNA not given. This sample's table has about 39,000 distinct CDR3 sequences. The sequencing input was memory CD8+ T cells from blood. The receptors were gathered from a human donor in good health. Some clones in this sample may be carry-over from other donors' samples.

V usage is TRBV11-2 and J usage is TRBJ2-2; TCRdb returns TRBD1, unconfirmable since there is no DNA. The CDR3 runs to 17 residues. Germline V gives CDR1 SGHAT, CDR2 FQNNGV. The CDR3 sequence is CASSATGTGGVNGELFF.

V is TRBV20-1 and J is TRBJ1-1. Per the germline V gene, CDR1 is DFQATT and CDR2 is SNEGSKA (reference sequence). The CDR3 runs 13 residues. CDR3 sequence: CSASFTAVTEAFF.

The rearrangement uses TRBV29-1 and TRBJ2-1; the D call from TCRdb, TRBD2, cannot be confirmed without DNA. The CDR3 is 14 residues long. Germline V gene sequence: CDR1 SQVTM, CDR2 ANQGSEA. CDR3 sequence: CSVLTSGGGNEQFF.

V gene TRBV7-9 combines with J gene TRBJ1-2; the TCRdb D gene call, TRBD1, has no DNA to confirm it. The CDR3 length is 15 residues. CDR1 and CDR2 (germline): SEHNR, FQNEAQ (reference sequence). The CDR3 region is CASSVVAEGYYGYTF.

V and J are TRBV29-1 and TRBJ1-3. The germline V gene encodes CDR1 SQVTM and CDR2 ANQGSEA. The CDR3 runs 15 residues. The CDR3 reads CSVGGTRNSGNTIYF.

The chain uses TRBV29-1 and TRBJ2-2. The CDR3 runs 12 residues. CDR1 is SQVTM and CDR2 is ANQGSEA in the germline V gene. The CDR3 here is CSVEQETGELFF.

V is TRBV6-5 and J is TRBJ2-5; TCRdb selects TRBD2, and the lack of DNA leaves this call unchecked. CDR1 is MNHEY, CDR2 SVGAGI, per germline. The CDR3 contains 16 residues. The chain's CDR3 is CASSYPLASGQETQYF.